This paragraph covers one TCR beta chain sequence. Its specificity is unknown. This entry belongs to a study of cytomegalovirus exposure and HLA in healthy donors. The donors were members of the validation cohort, which comprised roughly 120 subjects and was separate from the first cohort of some 680 subjects. Findings and caveats of the study: That first-cohort TCR clusters tended to co-occur in the approximately 120 validation repertoires was found in a later analysis. Most TCR sequences proved rare, with some public TCRs found in many donors. With high specificity and sensitivity, the classifier reportedly diagnosed cytomegalovirus status.

Sequenced by immunoSEQ multiplex PCR; TCRdb stores in-frame clones only, minus some. Of approximately 110,000 clones in the sample, 90% to 95% were seen once. This CDR3 comprises 15 residues. Germline loops: CDR1 SGHAT, CDR2 FQNNGV. V dropped 3 bases and J dropped 2 bases, with 14 bases sitting between them. This TCR derives from a woman aged 18-35 years in good health and CMV-seronegative. V is TRBV11-2 and J is TRBJ2-7, with a tentative D call TRBD1 (6 bases). The sequencing sample was made of PBMCs. The CDR3 region has the DNA TGTGCCAGCAGCTTGTCAGGACAGAATACCTACGAGCAGTACTTC. The encoded protein is CASSLSGQNTYEQYF.